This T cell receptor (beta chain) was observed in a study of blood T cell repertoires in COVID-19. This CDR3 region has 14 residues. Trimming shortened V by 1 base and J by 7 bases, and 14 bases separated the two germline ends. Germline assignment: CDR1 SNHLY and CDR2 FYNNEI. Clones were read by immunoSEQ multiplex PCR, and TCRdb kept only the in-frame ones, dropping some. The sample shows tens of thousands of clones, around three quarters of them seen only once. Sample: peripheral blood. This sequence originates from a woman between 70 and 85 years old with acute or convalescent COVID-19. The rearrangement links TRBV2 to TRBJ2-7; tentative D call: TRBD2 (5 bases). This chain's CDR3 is CASSEVLASREQYF. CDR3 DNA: TGTGCCAGCAGTGAAGTTCTAGCCTCTAGAGAGCAGTACTTC.